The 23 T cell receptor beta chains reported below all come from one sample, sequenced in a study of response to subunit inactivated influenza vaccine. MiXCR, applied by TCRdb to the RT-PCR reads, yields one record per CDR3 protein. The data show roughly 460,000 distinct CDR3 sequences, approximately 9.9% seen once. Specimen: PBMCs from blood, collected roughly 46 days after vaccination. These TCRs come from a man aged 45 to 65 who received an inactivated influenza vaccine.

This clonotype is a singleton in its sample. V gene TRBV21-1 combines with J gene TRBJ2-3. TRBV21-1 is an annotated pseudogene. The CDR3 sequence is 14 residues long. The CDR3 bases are TGTGCCAGCAGCAAAGCGCTTACCACAGATACGCAGTATTTT. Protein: CASSKALTTDTQYF.

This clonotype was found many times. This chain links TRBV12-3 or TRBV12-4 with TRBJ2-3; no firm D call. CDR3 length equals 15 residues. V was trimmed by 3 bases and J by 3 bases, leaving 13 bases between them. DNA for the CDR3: TGTGCCAGCAGTTTTGGCCGGTCGTGGACAGATACGCAGTATTTT. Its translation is CASSFGRSWTDTQYF.

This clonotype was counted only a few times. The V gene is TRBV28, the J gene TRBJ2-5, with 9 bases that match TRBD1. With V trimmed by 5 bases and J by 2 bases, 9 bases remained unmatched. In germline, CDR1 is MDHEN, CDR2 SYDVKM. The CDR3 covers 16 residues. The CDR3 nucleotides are TGTGCCAGCAGTCAGCCGGGACAGGGTAGTCAAGAGACCCAGTACTTC. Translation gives CASSQPGQGSQETQYF.

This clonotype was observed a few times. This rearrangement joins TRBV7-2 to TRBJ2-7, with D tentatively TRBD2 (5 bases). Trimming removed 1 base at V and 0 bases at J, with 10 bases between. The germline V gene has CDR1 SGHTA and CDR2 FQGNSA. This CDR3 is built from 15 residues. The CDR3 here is CASSLGLFSSYEQYF. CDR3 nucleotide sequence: TGTGCCAGCAGCTTAGGACTATTCTCCTCCTACGAGCAGTACTTC.

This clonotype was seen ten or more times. The CDR3 protein is CASSLESGSNEQFF. In DNA, the CDR3 is TGCGCCAGCAGCTTGGAGTCAGGGAGCAATGAGCAGTTCTTC. The chain uses TRBV5-1 and TRBJ2-1; D tentatively reads TRBD1 or TRBD2 (5 bases each). Germline loops: CDR1 SGHRS, CDR2 YFSETQ. The CDR3 spans 14 residues. V was pared by 0 bases and J by 6 bases, with 10 bases between.

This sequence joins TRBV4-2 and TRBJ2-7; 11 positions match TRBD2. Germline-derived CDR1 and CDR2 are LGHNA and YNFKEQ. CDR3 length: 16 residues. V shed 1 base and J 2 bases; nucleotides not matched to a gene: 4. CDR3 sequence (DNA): TGTGCCAGCAGCCAAGTGGGACTAGCGGCTACCTACGAGCAGTACTTC. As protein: CASSQVGLAATYEQYF.

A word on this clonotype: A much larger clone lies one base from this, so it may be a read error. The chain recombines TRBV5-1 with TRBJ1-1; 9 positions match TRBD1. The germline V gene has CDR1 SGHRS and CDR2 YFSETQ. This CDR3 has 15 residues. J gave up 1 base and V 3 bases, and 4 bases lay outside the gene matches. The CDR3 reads CASSSGTGQNTEAFF. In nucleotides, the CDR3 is TGCGCCAGCAGCTCCGGGACAGGGCAGAACACTGAAGCTTTCTTT.

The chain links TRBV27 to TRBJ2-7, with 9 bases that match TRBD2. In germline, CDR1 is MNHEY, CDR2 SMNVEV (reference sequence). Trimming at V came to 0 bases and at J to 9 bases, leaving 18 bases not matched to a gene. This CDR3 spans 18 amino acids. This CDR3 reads CASSLSSGSFQFLGRQYF. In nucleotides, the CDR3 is TGTGCCAGCAGTTTATCTAGCGGGAGTTTTCAGTTTCTGGGGCGGCAGTACTTC.

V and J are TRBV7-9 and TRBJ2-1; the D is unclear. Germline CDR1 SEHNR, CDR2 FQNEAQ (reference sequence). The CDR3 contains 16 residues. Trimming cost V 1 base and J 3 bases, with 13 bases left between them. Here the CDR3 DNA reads TGTGCCAGCAGCTTAGAAGTTGTAGCATTCTACAATGAGCAGTTCTTC. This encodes CASSLEVVAFYNEQFF.

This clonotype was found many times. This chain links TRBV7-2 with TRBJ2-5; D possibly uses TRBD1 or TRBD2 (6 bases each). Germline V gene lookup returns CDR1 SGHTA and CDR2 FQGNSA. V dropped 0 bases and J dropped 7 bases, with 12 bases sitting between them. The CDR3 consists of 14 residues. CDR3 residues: CASSLAPGGGTQYF. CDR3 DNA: TGTGCCAGCAGCTTAGCGCCCGGGGGCGGGACCCAGTACTTC.

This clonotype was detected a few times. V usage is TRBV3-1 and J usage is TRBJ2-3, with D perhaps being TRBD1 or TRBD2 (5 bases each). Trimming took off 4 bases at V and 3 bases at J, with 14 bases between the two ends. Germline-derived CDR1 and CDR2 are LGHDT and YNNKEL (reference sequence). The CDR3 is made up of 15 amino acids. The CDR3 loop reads CASSPRDGRTDTQYF. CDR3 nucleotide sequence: TGTGCCAGCAGCCCCCGGGACGGCAGAACAGATACGCAGTATTTT.

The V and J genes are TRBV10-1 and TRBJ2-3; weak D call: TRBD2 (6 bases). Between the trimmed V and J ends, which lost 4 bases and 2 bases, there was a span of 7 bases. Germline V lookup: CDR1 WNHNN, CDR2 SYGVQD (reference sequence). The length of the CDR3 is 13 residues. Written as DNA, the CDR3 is TGCGCCAGCAGTGCGGGGGACACAGATACGCAGTATTTT. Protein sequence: CASSAGDTDTQYF.

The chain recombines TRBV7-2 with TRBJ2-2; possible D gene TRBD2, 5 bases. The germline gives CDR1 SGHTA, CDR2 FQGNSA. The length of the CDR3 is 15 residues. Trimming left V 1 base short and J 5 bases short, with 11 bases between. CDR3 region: CASSLDFSGTGELFF. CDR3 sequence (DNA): TGTGCCAGCAGCTTAGATTTCTCGGGGACCGGGGAGCTGTTTTTT.

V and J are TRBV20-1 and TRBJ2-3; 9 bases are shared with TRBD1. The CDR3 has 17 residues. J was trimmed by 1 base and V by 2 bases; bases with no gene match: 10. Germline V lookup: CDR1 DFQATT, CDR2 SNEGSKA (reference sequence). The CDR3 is CSARKWTGENGTDTQYF. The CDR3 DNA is TGCAGTGCTAGAAAATGGACAGGGGAGAACGGCACAGATACGCAGTATTTT.

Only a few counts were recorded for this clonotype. This chain's CDR3 is CASRNRGHGELFF. For the CDR3, the DNA is TGTGCCAGCAGAAACAGGGGGCACGGGGAGCTGTTTTTT. The chain uses TRBV21-1 and TRBJ2-2; the D call TRBD1 from the table was never checked on the DNA. TRBV21-1 is reported as a pseudogene. CDR3 length equals 13 residues.

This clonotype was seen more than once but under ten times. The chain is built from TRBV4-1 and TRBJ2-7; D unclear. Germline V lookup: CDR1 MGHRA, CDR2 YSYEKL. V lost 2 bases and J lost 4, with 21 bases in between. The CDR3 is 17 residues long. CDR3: CASSQRFGPTADYEQYF. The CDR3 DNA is TGCGCCAGCAGCCAAAGATTCGGACCCACCGCCGATTACGAGCAGTACTTC.

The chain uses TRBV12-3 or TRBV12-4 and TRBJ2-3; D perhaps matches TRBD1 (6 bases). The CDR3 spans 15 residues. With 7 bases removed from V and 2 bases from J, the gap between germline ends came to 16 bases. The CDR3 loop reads CASTRWDTSTDTQYF. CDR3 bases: TGTGCCAGCACGCGTTGGGACACCTCCACAGATACGCAGTATTTT.

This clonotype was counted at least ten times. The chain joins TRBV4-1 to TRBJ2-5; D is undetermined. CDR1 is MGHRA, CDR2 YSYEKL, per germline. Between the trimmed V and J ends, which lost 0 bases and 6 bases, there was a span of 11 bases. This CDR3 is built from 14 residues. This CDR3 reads CASSQDSNVKTQYF. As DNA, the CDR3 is TGCGCCAGCAGCCAAGATAGCAACGTGAAGACCCAGTACTTC.

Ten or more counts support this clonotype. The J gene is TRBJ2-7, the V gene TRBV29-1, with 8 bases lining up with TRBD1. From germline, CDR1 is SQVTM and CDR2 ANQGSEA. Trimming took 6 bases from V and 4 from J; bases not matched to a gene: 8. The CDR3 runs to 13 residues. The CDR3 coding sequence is TGCAGCGTAGAGGACAGGGATAATTACGAGCAGTACTTC. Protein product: CSVEDRDNYEQYF.

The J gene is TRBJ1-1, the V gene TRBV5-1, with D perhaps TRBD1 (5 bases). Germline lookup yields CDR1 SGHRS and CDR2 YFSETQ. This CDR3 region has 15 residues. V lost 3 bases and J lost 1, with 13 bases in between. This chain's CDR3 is CASSWGGGKNTEAFF. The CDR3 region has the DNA TGCGCCAGCAGCTGGGGGGGAGGGAAGAACACTGAAGCTTTCTTT.

CDR3 protein: CSVAQRSTDTQYF. The CDR3 DNA reads TGCAGCGTTGCCCAGCGGAGCACAGATACGCAGTATTTT. V and J are TRBV29-1 and TRBJ2-3; the D gene is possibly TRBD2 (5 bases). There are 13 residues in the CDR3. V lost 4 bases, J lost 0 bases, and 8 bases lay in between. Germline V gene lookup returns CDR1 SQVTM and CDR2 ANQGSEA.

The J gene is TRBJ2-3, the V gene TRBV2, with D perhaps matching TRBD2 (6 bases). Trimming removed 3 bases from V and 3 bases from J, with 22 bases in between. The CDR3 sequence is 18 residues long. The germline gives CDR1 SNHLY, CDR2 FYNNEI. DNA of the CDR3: TGTGCCAGCAGTGATAGGGGACTCATAGAGTCTCTAACAGATACGCAGTATTTT. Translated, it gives CASSDRGLIESLTDTQYF.

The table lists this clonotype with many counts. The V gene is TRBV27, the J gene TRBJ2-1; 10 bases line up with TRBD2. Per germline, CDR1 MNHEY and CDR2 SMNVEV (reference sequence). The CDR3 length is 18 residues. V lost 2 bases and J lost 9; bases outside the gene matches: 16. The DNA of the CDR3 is TGTGCCAGCAGTTTAAGTGTTCGGCTAGCGGGAGTTGGTCCTGAGCAGTTCTTC. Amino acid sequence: CASSLSVRLAGVGPEQFF.